Listed here are 32 T cell receptor beta chains from one sample, sequenced in a study of cytomegalovirus exposure and HLA in healthy donors. The PCR employed 60 Vbeta primers together with 13 Jbeta primers. Only in-frame clones appear in the TCRdb table, and some are missing; sequencing was by immunoSEQ multiplex PCR. The sample lists 190,000 or so clones, 80% to 85% occurring once. Source material: PBMCs. These receptors were collected from a man aged 50-60 years in good health and CMV-seronegative.

This clone came up once. The chain combines TRBV2 with TRBJ2-6; no definite D call. CDR1 is SNHLY, CDR2 FYNNEI, per germline. This CDR3 has 15 residues. The V and J ends lost 3 bases and 0 bases respectively, with 6 bases between them. The CDR3 spells CASSDRSSGANVLTF. CDR3 sequence (DNA): TGTGCCAGCAGTGATCGGAGCTCTGGGGCCAACGTCCTGACTTTC.

This clone was observed once. This chain uses TRBV30 with TRBJ2-7; D call uncertain. This CDR3 is built from 12 residues. The germline CDR1 and CDR2 sequences are GTSNPN and SVGIG (reference sequence). Trimming stripped 5 bases from V and 0 bases from J, with 8 bases between. The CDR3 DNA reads as TGTGCCTGGGCCCTGAGCTCCTACGAGCAGTACTTC. It codes for CAWALSSYEQYF.

The rearrangement joins TRBV4-2 to TRBJ2-5, with 11 bases fitting TRBD2. Germline loops: CDR1 LGHNA, CDR2 YNFKEQ. With V trimmed by 1 base and J by 4 bases, 8 bases remained unmatched. The CDR3 consists of 17 residues. The CDR3 region has the DNA TGTGCCAGCAGCCAAGGGTATAGCGGGGGGGCTTTAGAGACCCAGTACTTC. It codes for CASSQGYSGGALETQYF.

The V and J genes are TRBV10-3 and TRBJ2-3; 13 bases are shared with TRBD2. Losses at the gene ends were 6 bases for V and 1 base for J; bases not matched to a gene: 1. Germline V gene data show CDR1 as ENHRY and CDR2 as SYGVKD. This CDR3 region has 15 residues. CDR3 sequence reads: CAISGTSGGTDTQYF. Here the CDR3 DNA reads TGTGCCATCAGCGGGACTAGCGGGGGCACAGATACGCAGTATTTT.

The gene calls are TRBV7-2 and TRBJ1-5; D is unclear. V lost 5 bases and J lost 0, with 20 bases in between. The CDR3 consists of 18 residues. Germline V gives CDR1 SGHTA, CDR2 FQGNSA. The CDR3 coding sequence is TGTGCCAGCAGCCGTTCCCCTTTATTGAGGAATAGCAATCAGCCCCAGCATTTT. Its translation is CASSRSPLLRNSNQPQHF.

This sequence joins TRBV9 and TRBJ2-3; TRBD2 matches at 10 bases. Losses at the gene ends were 4 bases for V and 8 bases for J; bases not matched to a gene: 16. Germline V gene sequence: CDR1 SGDLS, CDR2 YYNGEE. There are 17 residues in the CDR3. CDR3 in amino acids: CASSSLAGASVSGTQYF. The CDR3 DNA reads TGTGCCAGCAGCTCCCTAGCGGGGGCCTCGGTATCCGGTACGCAGTATTTT.

J is TRBJ2-7 and V is TRBV4-1; D ambiguous. Looked up from germline, CDR1 is MGHRA and CDR2 is YSYEKL. The V gene lost 0 bases and the J gene lost 4 bases, with 4 bases spanning the gap. This CDR3 has 12 residues. CDR3 region: CASSQDFYEQYF. The CDR3 DNA follows: TGCGCCAGCAGCCAAGACTTTTACGAGCAGTACTTC.

The genes are TRBV10-3 and TRBJ1-2; 12 bases are a match to TRBD1. Germline V lookup: CDR1 ENHRY, CDR2 SYGVKD. The CDR3 sequence is 18 residues long. V lost 3 bases, J lost 4 bases, and 12 bases stayed unmatched. The CDR3 is CAISESGTGGKWAYGYTF. DNA of the CDR3: TGTGCCATCAGTGAATCCGGGACAGGGGGCAAATGGGCCTATGGCTACACCTTC.

The chain recombines TRBV7-2 with TRBJ2-1; 12 bases match TRBD2. The junction had 10 bases not matched to a gene; V was cut back by 4 bases and J by 6 bases. Per germline, CDR1 SGHTA and CDR2 FQGNSA. The CDR3 spans 17 residues. As DNA, the CDR3 is TGTGCCAGCAGCTCACAGACGCTAGCGGGAGGGCCCAATGAGCAGTTCTTC. This sequence encodes CASSSQTLAGGPNEQFF.

The rearrangement links TRBV7-2 to TRBJ2-4; D gene unclear. With 5 bases removed from V and 0 bases from J, the gap between germline ends came to 5 bases. This CDR3 has 13 amino acids. Germline assignment: CDR1 SGHTA and CDR2 FQGNSA. The CDR3 bases are TGTGCCAGCAGCCTAATAGCCAAAAACATTCAGTACTTC. Encoded protein: CASSLIAKNIQYF.

The chain combines TRBV6-1 with TRBJ2-1, with 10 bases lining up with TRBD2. Trimming cost V 11 bases and J 5 bases; bases outside gene matches: 9. This CDR3 spans 14 amino acids. From germline, CDR1 is MNHNS and CDR2 SASEGT. Written as DNA, the CDR3 is TGTGCCGCGAATGTAGCGGGGGGACACAATGAGCAGTTCTTC. Translating it yields CAANVAGGHNEQFF.

The CDR3 spells CASSLGTGDNTEAFF. The CDR3 DNA sequence: TGTGCCAGCAGCTTAGGGACAGGGGATAACACTGAAGCTTTCTTT. This chain uses TRBV11-3 with TRBJ1-1, with 9 bases that match TRBD1. This CDR3 is built from 15 residues. Looked up from germline, CDR1 is SGHNT and CDR2 is YENEEA. Trimming removed 1 base from V and 2 bases from J; junction bases left unmatched: 2.

The V gene is TRBV11-1, the J gene TRBJ1-2, with D possibly matching TRBD1 (5 bases). The CDR3 contains 15 residues. Germline CDR1 SGHAT, CDR2 FQDESV (reference sequence). V was cut by 1 base and J by 8 bases, with 17 bases left in between. CDR3 coding DNA: TGTGCCAGCAGCTTAGACAGGTCCTCCATTGGGGGCTACACCTTC. Translating gives CASSLDRSSIGGYTF.

The chain combines TRBV6-4 with TRBJ2-1, with 10 bases identical to TRBD2. CDR1 is MRHNA, CDR2 SNTAGT, per germline. Trimming took 4 bases from V and 2 from J; bases not matched to a gene: 2. The CDR3 is made up of 15 amino acids. DNA of the CDR3: TGTGCCAGCAGTGTCCTAGCGGGAGCCTACAATGAGCAGTTCTTC. It codes for CASSVLAGAYNEQFF.

This clone showed up just once. The CDR3 nucleotides read TGTGCCAGCAGCCCGGACAGCCCCTATGGCTACACCTTC. Protein product: CASSPDSPYGYTF. The chain is built from TRBV2 and TRBJ1-2; D is perhaps TRBD1 (6 bases). The CDR3 sequence is 13 residues long. V was shortened by 6 bases and J by 4 bases, with 12 bases between the two germline ends. Germline V lookup: CDR1 SNHLY, CDR2 FYNNEI.

The chain is built from TRBV7-9 and TRBJ2-7, with D possibly TRBD2 on 5 matching bases. CDR1 is SEHNR, CDR2 FQNEAQ, per germline (reference sequence). The V end lost 5 bases, the J end lost 1 base, and 12 bases lay between the germline ends. The CDR3 has 14 residues. The CDR3 loop reads CASSQTRGSYEQYF. For the CDR3, the DNA is TGTGCCAGCAGCCAAACCCGGGGTTCCTACGAGCAGTACTTC.

The chain combines TRBV30 with TRBJ2-1; 12 bases line up with TRBD2. CDR3 length: 14 amino acids. Looked up from germline, CDR1 is GTSNPN and CDR2 is SVGIG (reference sequence). Unmatched junction bases numbered 2, after V lost 2 bases and J lost 6 bases. The CDR3 region is CAWSRLAGANEQFF. The CDR3, as DNA: TGTGCCTGGAGTAGACTAGCGGGGGCCAATGAGCAGTTCTTC. Supplemented by reference TRBV30 and TRBJ2-1, the full variable domain reads SQTIHQWPATLVQPVGSPLSLECTVEGTSNPNLYWYRQAAGRGLQLLFYSVGIGQISSEVPQNLSASRPQDRQFILSSKKLLLSDSGFYLCAWSRLAGANEQFFGPGTRLTVL.

The CDR3 loop reads CASSVGTGNGDEQFF. DNA of the CDR3: TGTGCCAGCAGCGTCGGGACAGGGAATGGGGATGAGCAGTTCTTC. The chain employs TRBV7-3 and TRBJ2-1; 9 bases line up with TRBD1. Per the germline V gene, CDR1 is SGHTA and CDR2 is FQGTGA. With 5 bases clipped from V and 8 bases from J, the junction kept 10 bases outside the gene matches. There are 15 residues in the CDR3.

The V call is TRBV7-9, the J call TRBJ2-1; TRBD2 matches at 14 bases. Germline CDR1 reads SEHNR; CDR2 reads FQNEAQ (reference sequence). The CDR3 is 16 amino acids. V lost 2 bases, J lost 9 bases, and 6 bases stayed unmatched. This CDR3 reads CASSLSGLAGASEQFF. The CDR3, as DNA: TGTGCCAGCAGCTTATCGGGACTAGCGGGAGCATCTGAGCAGTTCTTC.

J is TRBJ2-4 and V is TRBV9, with TRBD2 matching over 9 bases. Trimming took 0 bases from V and 0 from J; bases not matched to a gene: 1. This CDR3 is 16 amino acids long. Germline V gene sequence: CDR1 SGDLS, CDR2 YYNGEE. The CDR3 region is CASSVALAGAKNIQYF. As DNA, the CDR3 is TGTGCCAGCAGCGTAGCACTAGCGGGAGCCAAAAACATTCAGTACTTC.

The V and J genes are TRBV7-2 and TRBJ1-4; D is possibly TRBD1 (6 bases). Germline V lookup: CDR1 SGHTA, CDR2 FQGNSA. V was clipped by 4 bases and J by 4 bases, with 13 bases between them. This CDR3 is 15 amino acids long. CDR3 sequence: CASSSTGTRNEKLFF. CDR3 coding DNA: TGTGCCAGCAGCTCGACCGGGACACGTAATGAAAAACTGTTTTTT.

With respect to this clone: Other nucleotide sequences in the sample specify the same CDR3. The chain recombines TRBV20-1 with TRBJ2-5; D perhaps matches TRBD2 (6 bases). The length of the CDR3 is 11 residues. Trimming pared 6 bases from V and 5 bases from J, leaving 10 bases between. In germline, CDR1 is DFQATT, CDR2 SNEGSKA (reference sequence). CDR3 region: CSAGGRETQYF. DNA for the CDR3: TGCAGTGCGGGAGGAAGGGAGACCCAGTACTTC.

V usage is TRBV7-3 and J usage is TRBJ2-3; 8 bases are a match to TRBD1. Per the germline V gene, CDR1 is SGHTA and CDR2 is FQGTGA. The V segment lost 2 bases and the J segment 3 bases; nucleotides outside the gene matches: 1. The CDR3 runs 14 residues. CDR3 loop: CASSLQGATDTQYF. The CDR3 DNA is TGTGCCAGCAGCTTACAGGGGGCAACAGATACGCAGTATTTT. Using reference TRBV7-3 and TRBJ2-3 for the parts outside the CDR3, the full variable domain is GAGVSQTPSNKVTEKGKYVELRCDPISGHTALYWYRQSLGQGPEFLIYFQGTGAADDSGLPNDRFFAVRPEGSVSTLKIQRTERGDSAVYLCASSLQGATDTQYFGPGTRLTVL.

This chain uses TRBV19 with TRBJ2-3; 12 bases fit TRBD2. The CDR3 sequence is 18 residues long. The V gene's germline CDR1 is LNHDA and CDR2 SQIVND (reference sequence). The V segment lost 6 bases and the J segment 1 base; nucleotides outside the gene matches: 11. The CDR3 loop is CASSVLAGGLLGTDTQYF. In DNA, the CDR3 is TGTGCCAGTAGCGTCCTAGCGGGAGGGCTGTTGGGCACAGATACGCAGTATTTT.

The V call is TRBV7-9, the J call TRBJ2-7; 13 bases map to TRBD2. Germline CDR1 SEHNR, CDR2 FQNEAQ (reference sequence). The CDR3 totals 15 residues. J gave up 7 bases and V 5 bases, and 8 bases lay outside the gene matches. The CDR3 region is CASSLGLAGVYEQYF. CDR3 DNA sequence: TGTGCCAGCAGCCTCGGACTAGCGGGAGTATATGAGCAGTACTTC.

This chain joins TRBV7-6 and TRBJ1-1, with 12 bases lining up with TRBD1. The germline CDR1 and CDR2 sequences are SGHVS and FNYEAQ. V lost 5 bases and J lost 3; bases outside the gene matches: 4. CDR3 length equals 15 residues. The CDR3 loop reads CASSDGTGGHTEAFF. In DNA form, the CDR3 reads TGTGCCAGCAGCGACGGGACAGGGGGCCACACTGAAGCTTTCTTT.

The chain is built from TRBV5-1 and TRBJ2-5; 8 nucleotides align to TRBD1. The CDR3 runs to 15 residues. Germline CDR1 and CDR2: SGHRS and YFSETQ. Germline trimming cut 4 bases from V and 2 bases from J; bases unmatched to any gene: 7. CDR3 region: CASSRNRQGQETQYF. Written as DNA, the CDR3 is TGCGCCAGCAGCCGCAACCGACAGGGGCAAGAGACCCAGTACTTC.

J is TRBJ2-7 and V is TRBV28; 8 nucleotides line up with TRBD2. The CDR3 runs 18 residues. CDR1 MDHEN and CDR2 SYDVKM come from the germline V gene. V gave up 10 bases and J gave up 0 bases; unmatched junction bases: 20. The CDR3 loop is CATSDDNGLAGSSYEQYF. The CDR3 region has the DNA TGTGCCACCTCTGATGATAACGGACTAGCCGGTAGCTCCTACGAGCAGTACTTC.

The chain employs TRBV7-9 and TRBJ2-7, with 7 positions matching TRBD1. With V trimmed by 4 bases and J by 6 bases, 9 bases remained unmatched. The CDR3 runs to 14 residues. In germline, CDR1 is SEHNR, CDR2 FQNEAQ (reference sequence). CDR3 protein: CASSSGQIRPEQYF. The CDR3 DNA reads TGTGCCAGCAGCTCGGGACAGATTCGGCCCGAGCAGTACTTC.

The chain uses TRBV6-1 and TRBJ1-4; D unresolved. The CDR3 covers 12 residues. CDR1 and CDR2 (germline): MNHNS, SASEGT. The germline V and J ends were trimmed by 8 bases and 5 bases, with 9 bases remaining between them. The chain's CDR3 is CASQRGNEKLFF. The DNA of the CDR3 is TGTGCCAGCCAGCGGGGAAATGAAAAACTGTTTTTT.

The chain is built from TRBV7-2 and TRBJ2-1, with 13 bases matching TRBD2. The CDR3 extends over 16 amino acids. V lost 4 bases and J lost 7; bases outside the gene matches: 7. Germline CDR1 SGHTA, CDR2 FQGNSA. The CDR3 DNA reads TGTGCCAGCAGCTGGCGACTAGCGGGAGGAGTTAATGAGCAGTTCTTC. This sequence encodes CASSWRLAGGVNEQFF.

The rearrangement links TRBV18 to TRBJ1-6, with 7 nucleotides matching TRBD1. The V and J ends lost 4 bases and 9 bases, in that order; junction bases with no gene match: 6. Per germline, CDR1 KGHSH and CDR2 LQKENI. The CDR3 extends over 14 amino acids. CDR3 sequence (DNA): TGTGCCAGCTCACTCGACAGGGTTATTTCACCCCTCCACTTT. This sequence encodes CASSLDRVISPLHF.